This TCR beta chain was identified in a study of T cells in Graves' hyperthyroidism and ophthalmopathy (dated by TCRdb to between 2017 and 2020). About the study as a whole: Peripheral blood was sampled at the time of initial diagnosis, prior to any treatment. To identify distinguishing TCR V-J signatures, a discovery cohort of about 95 patients was used, comprising 43 with Graves' ophthalmopathy and 57 with stable Graves' hyperthyroidism. An independent validation cohort of under 20 hyperthyroidism patients and approximately 17 patients who later progressed to ophthalmopathy tested prospective prediction of ophthalmopathy. For training and testing, the 100 patients in the discovery cohort were randomly divided in a 7:3 ratio. Thyroid tissue and blood T-cell repertoires from roughly 6 Graves' hyperthyroidism patients were also compared in the study. After sampling, hyperthyroidism patients received methimazole starting at 30 mg daily, and ophthalmopathy patients received high-dose intravenous methylprednisolone. According to the paper, TCR Vbeta CDR3 sequencing was carried out on 135 peripheral blood samples, which came from fewer than 50 ophthalmopathy, under 80 hyperthyroidism and roughly 17 progressor patients.

The TCR beta CDR3 regions were amplified from RNA transcripts. For the first round of RT-PCR on the TCR CDR3, the HTBI primer set was used together with the Qiagen OneStep RT-PCR kit. Libraries were constructed in a second round of multiplex PCR, after which size selection and purification were performed. Libraries were sequenced paired-end with 100 bp reads on an Illumina HiSeq2000. Processing in the source paper ran as follows. Raw data were processed with SOAPnuke, discarding reads with adapters, uncalled bases, mean Phred below 15, or no exact constant-primer or identifier match. COPE v1.2.5 was used to merge high-quality paired reads, and clonotypes were defined as unique nucleotide sequences. MiTCR v1.1 was used to align the clonotypes against IMGT TRBV, TRBD and TRBJ reference segments. The analysis included only V-J combinations with a frequency above 0.0001, which together covered 99.2% of the repertoires. A TCS score was defined as the ratio between F50 (clonal expansion) and ExV (chaos), using BLOSUM62-based TCRdist between CDR3 peptides within each V-J. Welch's t-statistics and random forest reduced roughly 540 V-J features to roughly 13, which were used in a naive Bayes classifier (R e1071). TCRdb took the public reads, trimmed them with fastp at Q25, ran MiXCR for clone calling and kept in-frame beta chains. Entries that share a CDR3 protein sequence are merged under the most common genes and DNA. None of the V and J calls come from the authors' own analysis; TCRdb made them. The sample records around 490,000 distinct CDR3 sequences, about 20% of which are singletons. The biggest ten clones account for approximately 48% of the sample.

Ophthalmopathy patients had moderately to severely active disease, with a Clinical Activity Score of 3 or more, a NOSPECS grade of 4 or more, and a disease duration of less than 3 months. The study excluded patients with uncontrolled infections, other autoimmune diseases, pregnancy or lactation. Diagnoses relied on clinical symptoms, serum thyroxine and TRAb, thyroid ultrasound and orbital computed tomography. PBMCs were separated from roughly 9.6 ml of fresh peripheral blood using Ficoll-Paque density gradient centrifugation. Total RNA was extracted with Trizol reagent, and quality was checked on an Agilent 2100 Bioanalyzer. CDR1 and CDR2 are drawn from the germline V gene: SGHNT, YENEEA. The CDR3 starts with the cysteine, ends with the phenylalanine, and has 14 residues. This entry keeps only the CDR3 DNA: 42 bases, framed from base 1. V loses 3 bases, J loses 10 bases, and the germline ends lie 16 bases apart.

Findings and caveats that apply to the study as a whole: Ophthalmopathy was separated from stable hyperthyroidism by a 13 V-J signature model, with approximately 85% sensitivity and about 81% specificity obtained in cross-validation and 80%/75% obtained in testing. In validation, the model predicted progression to ophthalmopathy with over 65% sensitivity and roughly 72% specificity, a median of 6.5 months before onset. No statistical method was used to fix the sample size in advance, and group allocation was not hidden from the investigators. Most expanded thyroid clonotypes (frequency above 0.001) were also detected in blood, a finding suggesting that blood repertoires may reflect thyroid immune responses.

Concerning this clonotype itself: The clone's antigen remains unknown. No much larger clone exists at a distance of one base, and base qualities are not known.

Sequences were obtained from blood. This clonotype was sampled from a man in his forties with Graves' ophthalmopathy. The chain employs TRBV11-3 and TRBJ2-1, with the D segment identity uncertain. In nucleotides, the sequence is TGTGCCAGCAGCTTGTCGTATGGGATGGGAGAGCAGTTCTTC. Its protein reads: CASSLSYGMGEQFF. The reference TRBV11-3 and TRBJ2-1 proteins fill in what lies around the CDR3, so the full variable domain reads EAGVVQSPRYKIIEKKQPVAFWCNPISGHNTLYWYLQNLGQGPELLIRYENEEAVDDSQLPKDRFSAERLKGVDSTLKIQPAELGDSAVYLCASSLSYGMGEQFFGPGTRLTVL.